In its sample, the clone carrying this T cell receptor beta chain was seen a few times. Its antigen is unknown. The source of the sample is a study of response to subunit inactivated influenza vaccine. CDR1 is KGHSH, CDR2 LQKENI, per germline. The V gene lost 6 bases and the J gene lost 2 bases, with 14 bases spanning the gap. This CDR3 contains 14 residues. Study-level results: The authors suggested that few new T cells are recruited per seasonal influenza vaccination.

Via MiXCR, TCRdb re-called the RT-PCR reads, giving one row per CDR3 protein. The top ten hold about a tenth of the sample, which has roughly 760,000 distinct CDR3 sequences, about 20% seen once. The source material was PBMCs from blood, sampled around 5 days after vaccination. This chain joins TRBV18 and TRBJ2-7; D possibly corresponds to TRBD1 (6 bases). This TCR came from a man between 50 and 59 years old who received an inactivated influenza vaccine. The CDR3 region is CASSKPGHTYEQYF. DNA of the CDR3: TGTGCCAGCTCCAAGCCGGGACACACCTACGAGCAGTACTTC.